This is a list of T cell receptor beta chains from one sample in a study of OX40 agonist ivuxolimab in advanced cancers. The assay was immunoSEQ multiplex PCR, and TCRdb's table has in-frame clones only and misses some. Among some 49,000 clones, about 85% were seen once, and the ten largest hold around 21%. The input for sequencing was CD4+ or CD8+ T cells sorted from blood, taken in a trial of the OX40 agonist ivuxolimab. Source of these receptors: an adult with an advanced solid tumor such as melanoma, head and neck, liver or kidney cancer. The CDR3 runs from the conserved cysteine through the conserved F or W. The D gene is left open where the match is weak. The size field is filled for only some rows; it gives once, few, many or a size class.

.	TRBV9	TRBJ2-1	TRBD2	TGTGCCAGCAGCTTTGGGACTAGCGGGGGTTCGAGCTCCTACAATGAGCAGTTCTTC	CASSFGTSGGSSSYNEQFF
.	TRBV19	TRBJ2-1	TRBD2	TGTGCCAGTACTTGGGGGGGAGATGAGCAGTTCTTC	CASTWGGDEQFF
few	TRBV7-8	TRBJ2-7	.	TGTGCCAGCAGCCAAGACAGATCAAGCTCCTACGAGCAGTACTTC	CASSQDRSSSYEQYF
few	TRBV4-1	TRBJ2-1	.	TGCGCCAGCAGCCAAGGCCCAGAGATCGACAATGAGCAGTTCTTC	CASSQGPEIDNEQFF
.	TRBV27	TRBJ1-2	.	TGTGCCAGCAGTTTTAGGCAGAACTATGGCTACACCTTC	CASSFRQNYGYTF
.	TRBV4-1	TRBJ1-2	.	TGCGCCAGCAGCCAAGAGGCCAGAACCTATGGCTACACCTTC	CASSQEARTYGYTF
few	TRBV6-5	TRBJ2-2	.	TGTGCCAGCAGTTACGGGGGTTGGGGCACCGGGGAGCTGTTTTTT	CASSYGGWGTGELFF
once	TRBV9	TRBJ2-1	.	TGTGCCAGCAGCGCGGACCTAGACAATGAGCAGTTCTTC	CASSADLDNEQFF
.	TRBV28	TRBJ2-7	.	TGTGCCAGCAGTTTATACTACGAGCAGTACTTC	CASSLYYEQYF
once	TRBV4-2	TRBJ1-6	TRBD1	TGTGCCAGCAGCCAAGCCGACAGGGGTTATTCACCCCTCCACTTT	CASSQADRGYSPLHF
once	TRBV10-3	TRBJ2-3	TRBD2	TGTGCCATCAGTGACCCGACTAGCGGGGGGAACCCAGATACGCAGTATTTT	CAISDPTSGGNPDTQYF
.	TRBV7-8	TRBJ1-2	.	TGTGCCAGCAGCCGCACGGGCTACAACTATGGCTACACCTTC	CASSRTGYNYGYTF
.	TRBV5-6	TRBJ1-2	TRBD1	TGTGCCAGCAGCTCGTATCACAGGGGGCTAGGCTATGGCTACACCTTC	CASSSYHRGLGYGYTF
.	TRBV19	TRBJ1-1	.	TGTGCCAGTAGTATGGGCCGGGAATGGTACACTGAAGCTTTCTTT	CASSMGREWYTEAFF
few	TRBV5-4	TRBJ2-3	TRBD2	TGTGCCAGCAGGACTAGCGGGGGGCCAAGCACAGATACGCAGTATTTT	CASRTSGGPSTDTQYF
.	TRBV6-5	TRBJ1-1	.	TGTGCCAGCAGTTGGAAACCAGGGGCAACTGAAGCTTTCTTT	CASSWKPGATEAFF
.	TRBV7-9	TRBJ1-3	.	TGTGCCAGCTTCGTAGACGGTTTCTCTGGAAACACCATATATTTT	CASFVDGFSGNTIYF
many	TRBV13	TRBJ1-1	.	TGTGCCAGCAGCTTAGGGGGGAACACTGAAGCTTTCTTT	CASSLGGNTEAFF
.	TRBV7-3	TRBJ2-5	.	TGTGCCAGCAGCTTAAACGGAATCAAAGAGACCCAGTACTTC	CASSLNGIKETQYF
few	TRBV7-9	TRBJ1-2	.	TGTGCCAGCAGCCGGGACAACCTCAACTATGGCTACACCTTC	CASSRDNLNYGYTF
.	TRBV9	TRBJ2-3	.	TGTGCCAGCAGCTCCAGCCTCACAGATACGCAGTATTTT	CASSSSLTDTQYF
few	TRBV4-3	TRBJ2-1	TRBD2	TGCGCCAGCAGCCAAGATGTAGCGGGGGGGCTGAGTAATGAGCAGTTCTTC	CASSQDVAGGLSNEQFF
.	TRBV27	TRBJ2-3	.	TGTGCCAGCAGTTTAGTTGGGAGTAGCACAGATACGCAGTATTTT	CASSLVGSSTDTQYF
once	TRBV4-3	TRBJ2-1	.	TGCGCCAGCAGCCAAGAGCCCCAAGCCGGGGATGAGCAGTTCTTC	CASSQEPQAGDEQFF
.	TRBV4-2	TRBJ2-2	.	TGTGCCAGCAGCCCACAGGCATCGGGAGACACCGGGGAGCTGTTTTTT	CASSPQASGDTGELFF
few	TRBV7-9	TRBJ2-3	.	TGTGCCAGCAGCGGTGCCCGGGGCGGGTCGCCGAATACGCAGTATTTT	CASSGARGGSPNTQYF
.	TRBV6-1	TRBJ1-2	TRBD1	TGTGCCAGCAGTCGACAGGGTGGACGGTATGGCTACACCTTC	CASSRQGGRYGYTF
.	TRBV11-2	TRBJ2-1	.	TGTGCCAGCACCCAATACAATGAGCAGTTCTTC	CASTQYNEQFF
.	TRBV19	TRBJ1-2	.	TGTGCCAGTAGTACAGGCTATGGCTACACCTTC	CASSTGYGYTF
.	TRBV28	TRBJ2-1	TRBD1	TGTGCCAGCAGTTTGGCACAGGGGGCCATTGAGCAGTTCTTC	CASSLAQGAIEQFF
.	TRBV5-6	TRBJ1-2	.	TGTGCCAGCACCCTAGGGGGTAGCTATGGCTACACCTTC	CASTLGGSYGYTF
.	TRBV13	TRBJ1-2	.	TGTGCCAGCAGCCCCACGGCAGGAGTCTATGGCTACACCTTC	CASSPTAGVYGYTF
.	TRBV9	TRBJ2-3	.	TGTGCCAGCAGCGCGATTCCCCTTGATACGCAGTATTTT	CASSAIPLDTQYF
few	TRBV28	TRBJ1-5	.	TGTGCCAGCAGTTTGGCGGGTTATAGCAATCAGCCCCAGCATTTT	CASSLAGYSNQPQHF
once	TRBV6-6	TRBJ2-3	.	TGTGCCAGCAGTTACGGGGATACGCAGTATTTT	CASSYGDTQYF
.	TRBV9	TRBJ2-2	.	TGTGCCAGCAGCGTCGGTGAATTAATGCCCGGGGAGCTGTTTTTT	CASSVGELMPGELFF
.	TRBV7-3	TRBJ2-1	TRBD2	TGTGCCAGCAGCTTAAGTGCGGGGGTTTCCTACAATGAGCAGTTCTTC	CASSLSAGVSYNEQFF
.	TRBV4-3	TRBJ1-3	TRBD1	TGCGCCAGCAGCCAAGATGGGACAGGCTCTGGAAACACCATATATTTT	CASSQDGTGSGNTIYF
.	TRBV4-1	TRBJ1-2	.	TGCGCCAGCAGCCAAGATTCCCCCTCATACTTAGTGGGCTTTGTCTTC	CASSQDSPSYLVGFVF
once	TRBV7-9	TRBJ1-5	.	TGTGCCAGCAGCTCCGCAGCAAGCAATCAGCCCCAGCATTTT	CASSSAASNQPQHF
.	TRBV6-1	TRBJ1-2	.	TGTGCCAGCAGTGAGGTTGGCGGAGATGGCTACACCTTC	CASSEVGGDGYTF
.	TRBV6-6	TRBJ1-1	.	TGTGCCAGCAGTCCCGGACCCCTAGTCATAGCTTTCTTT	CASSPGPLVIAFF
.	TRBV25-1	TRBJ1-1	.	TGTGCCAGCAGTATCGGGAACACTGAAGCTTTCTTT	CASSIGNTEAFF
.	TRBV27	TRBJ2-7	TRBD1	TGTGCAGCAGTTTGGCCCAAAGGGACAGCCGCTTACGAGCAGTACTTC	CAAVWPKGTAAYEQYF
.	TRBV2	TRBJ1-4	.	TGTGCCAGCAGTGAGGGTGATAATGAAAAACTGTTTTTT	CASSEGDNEKLFF
.	TRBV27	TRBJ2-7	.	TGTGCCAGCAGGGTCGGCGGGTCCTACGAGCAGTACTTC	CASRVGGSYEQYF
.	TRBV4-1	TRBJ1-5	.	TGCGCCAGCAGCCAAGCACAGGGAGGACAGCCCCAGCATTTT	CASSQAQGGQPQHF
.	TRBV7-6	TRBJ2-7	.	TGTGCCAGCAGCTTACTTGTGGACGGGCCGTCCTACGAGCAGTACTTC	CASSLLVDGPSYEQYF
.	TRBV19	TRBJ2-5	TRBD1	TGTGCCAGTAGTCCTACCTATTTGGACAGGGAGGAAGAGACCCAGTACTTC	CASSPTYLDREEETQYF
.	TRBV9	TRBJ2-1	TRBD2	TGTGCCAGCAGCGCTACTAGCGGAAATGAGCAGTTCTTC	CASSATSGNEQFF
.	TRBV7-9	TRBJ1-5	.	TGTGCCAGCAGCCCATCAAGCAATCAGCCCCAGCATTTT	CASSPSSNQPQHF
.	TRBV4-3	TRBJ2-1	TRBD2	TGCGCCAGCAGCCCAGAGGGGCTAGCGGGCTACAATGAGCAGTTCTTC	CASSPEGLAGYNEQFF
once	TRBV6-1	TRBJ2-2	.	TGTGCCAGCAGTGAGACGGTCGGGGAGCTGTTTTTT	CASSETVGELFF
.	TRBV9	TRBJ2-7	.	TGTGCCAGCAGCCCCTGGTCCTCCTACGAGCAGTACTTC	CASSPWSSYEQYF